A single sample gave rise to the 20 T cell receptor beta chains below, sequenced in a study of identical twins. In TCRdb, the 5' RACE reads were re-called with MiXCR into one record per CDR3 protein. Of roughly 470,000 distinct CDR3 sequences detected, 13% to 15% appear once; the ten largest clones hold 0.8% to 1%. These data are also associated with another study on yellow fever vaccine responses in identical twins.

Sequenced material: CD4+ T cells sorted from blood. Every receptor here comes from a young woman in good health.

The DNA of the CDR3 is TGTGCCAGCAGCCAAGGAGGTGGGACAGCAGATACGCAGTATTTT. The encoded protein is CASSQGGGTADTQYF. The rearrangement links TRBV3-1 to TRBJ2-3; TRBD1 matches at 7 bases. Looked up from germline, CDR1 is LGHDT and CDR2 is YNNKEL (reference sequence). The CDR3 is made up of 15 amino acids. The junction had 5 bases not matched to a gene; V was cut back by 1 base and J by 4 bases.

This clonotype was observed a few times. The genes are TRBV7-2 and TRBJ2-5, with D perhaps matching TRBD2 (6 bases). In germline, CDR1 is SGHTA, CDR2 FQGNSA. Trimming stripped 2 bases from V and 1 base from J, with 11 bases between. This CDR3 is 15 amino acids long. The CDR3 spells CASSLLARSQETQYF. CDR3 coding DNA: TGTGCCAGCAGCTTACTAGCGAGGTCCCAAGAGACCCAGTACTTC.

The chain couples TRBV12-3 or TRBV12-4 to TRBJ2-5; TRBD2 matches 13 bases. This CDR3 contains 12 residues. After removal of 6 bases from V and 12 bases from J, the junction contained 4 bases not matched to a gene. CDR3 DNA sequence: TGTGCCAGCAGGCGAGGACTAGCGGGGGAGTACTTC. Translating gives CASRRGLAGEYF.

This chain connects TRBV28 to TRBJ2-5; a weak D match, TRBD2 (7 bases). V lost 8 bases to trimming and J lost 7 bases, with 20 bases between them. The CDR3 is made up of 14 amino acids. Germline CDR1 and CDR2: MDHEN and SYDVKM. CDR3 sequence: CASGRGGPGGTQYF. Here the CDR3 DNA reads TGTGCCAGCGGCAGAGGGGGGCCGGGAGGGACCCAGTACTTC.

There are many counts of this clonotype. This sequence joins TRBV9 and TRBJ2-5; D possibly matches TRBD1 or TRBD2 (5 bases each). The CDR3 runs to 15 residues. Germline lookup yields CDR1 SGDLS and CDR2 YYNGEE. Trimming took 3 bases from V and 4 from J, leaving 16 bases between them. The chain's CDR3 is CASSGRDRIGETQYF. CDR3 DNA sequence: TGTGCCAGCAGCGGACGGGACCGTATTGGAGAGACCCAGTACTTC. Combining the CDR3 with reference TRBV9 and TRBJ2-5 gives the whole variable domain DSGVTQTPKHLITATGQRVTLRCSPRSGDLSVYWYQQSLDQGLQFLIQYYNGEERAKGNILERFSAQQFPDLHSELNLSSLELGDSALYFCASSGRDRIGETQYFGPGTRLLVL.

V and J are TRBV2 and TRBJ2-3; tentative D call: TRBD2 (6 bases). V was pared by 7 bases and J by 4 bases, with 9 bases between. The CDR3 runs 12 residues. From germline, CDR1 is SNHLY and CDR2 FYNNEI. The CDR3 here is CASMGRPDTQYF. The CDR3 DNA follows: TGTGCCAGCATGGGGAGGCCAGATACGCAGTATTTT.

The chain combines TRBV6-5 with TRBJ2-1; D perhaps matches TRBD1 (5 bases). The length of the CDR3 is 15 residues. V was trimmed by 2 bases and J by 6 bases, leaving 14 bases between them. The germline V gene has CDR1 MNHEY and CDR2 SVGAGI. CDR3 DNA: TGTGCCAGCAGTTACCCCAAGGGGTTGGCCAATGAGCAGTTCTTC. This gives the protein CASSYPKGLANEQFF.

J is TRBJ2-1 and V is TRBV6-2 or TRBV6-3; 11 nucleotides agree with TRBD2. The CDR3 has 11 residues. Germline CDR1 MNHEY, CDR2 SVGEGT. V lost 8 bases and J lost 12; bases outside the gene matches: 3. In nucleotides, the CDR3 is TGTGCCAGCGGTACTAGCGGGGGGCAGTTCTTC. Its protein product is CASGTSGGQFF.

This chain links TRBV28 with TRBJ2-7; TRBD1 agrees at 9 bases. The CDR3 is made up of 15 amino acids. V gave up 4 bases and J gave up 3 bases; unmatched junction bases: 7. Germline V gene sequence: CDR1 MDHEN, CDR2 SYDVKM. As DNA, the CDR3 is TGTGCCAGCAGTTCTGGGACAGGGACCTTCTACGAGCAGTACTTC. It is translated as CASSSGTGTFYEQYF.

This clonotype was found many times. CDR3: CASSYGGDTEAFF. The CDR3 bases are TGCGCCAGCAGCTACGGTGGGGACACTGAAGCTTTCTTT. The chain has TRBV5-1 and TRBJ1-1; D is uncertain. The CDR3 spans 13 residues. Trimming pared 3 bases from V and 3 bases from J, leaving 9 bases between. The germline gives CDR1 SGHRS, CDR2 YFSETQ.

The genes are TRBV7-2 and TRBJ1-4, with 8 bases fitting TRBD1. V lost 5 bases to trimming and J lost 6 bases; unmatched junction nucleotides: 8. Looked up from germline, CDR1 is SGHTA and CDR2 is FQGNSA. The CDR3 is made up of 15 amino acids. Here the CDR3 reads CASSLTSGGYEKLFF. The CDR3 DNA reads as TGTGCCAGCAGCCTTACTTCAGGGGGCTATGAAAAACTGTTTTTT.

The chain employs TRBV30 and TRBJ2-1; 7 nucleotides align to TRBD2. The CDR3 has 15 residues. V was clipped by 3 bases and J by 7 bases; unmatched bases: 12. Germline V CDR1 and CDR2: GTSNPN, SVGIG (reference sequence). Here the CDR3 DNA reads TGTGCCTGGAGCGAAGGCGGGAGTGGGCGGAATGAGCAGTTCTTC. Translated: CAWSEGGSGRNEQFF.

V gene TRBV5-1 combines with J gene TRBJ2-5; a weak D match, TRBD1 (7 bases). Germline V lookup: CDR1 SGHRS, CDR2 YFSETQ. V lost 0 bases to trimming and J lost 2 bases, with 17 bases between them. The CDR3 covers 17 residues. The CDR3 nucleotides are TGCGCCAGCAGCTTGGTAGTCCGGGGGACAGATCAAGAGACCCAGTACTTC. Amino acids: CASSLVVRGTDQETQYF.

This clonotype was found many times. CDR3 nucleotides: TGTGCCACCAGCACGGGACAGTTCTACGAGCAGTACTTC. Translated, it gives CATSTGQFYEQYF. The genes are TRBV15 and TRBJ2-7, with 7 bases that match TRBD1. This CDR3 contains 13 residues. The V gene end was trimmed by 4 bases and the J gene end by 3 bases; junction bases not matched to a gene: 3. Germline V gene lookup returns CDR1 LNHNV and CDR2 YYDKDF (reference sequence).

The chain is built from TRBV4-3 and TRBJ1-1, with 8 bases matching TRBD1. The CDR3 spans 15 residues. The junction had 8 bases not matched to a gene; V was cut back by 4 bases and J by 4 bases. In germline, CDR1 is LGHNA, CDR2 YSLEER. The CDR3 region has the DNA TGCGCCAGCAGCCTAGGACAGGGTCATCGCACTGAAGCTTTCTTT. Its protein product is CASSLGQGHRTEAFF.

At least ten counts were recorded for this clonotype. The rearrangement uses TRBV3-1 and TRBJ2-1, with no clear D. The CDR3 totals 15 residues. Trimming shortened V by 1 base and J by 4 bases, and 11 bases separated the two germline ends. Germline V gives CDR1 LGHDT, CDR2 YNNKEL (reference sequence). CDR3 DNA sequence: TGTGCCAGCAGCCAAGGAGCGAATACTTACAATGAGCAGTTCTTC. This translates into CASSQGANTYNEQFF.

This chain uses TRBV11-3 with TRBJ2-1; possible D gene TRBD1, 6 bases. The V end was cut by 1 base, the J end by 10 bases, with 8 bases between. The CDR3 has 12 residues. Germline lookup yields CDR1 SGHNT and CDR2 YENEEA. CDR3 sequence reads: CASSLVQGEQFF. The CDR3 region has the DNA TGTGCCAGCAGCTTAGTCCAGGGGGAGCAGTTCTTC. The variable domain in full, completed from reference TRBV11-3 and TRBJ2-1, reads EAGVVQSPRYKIIEKKQPVAFWCNPISGHNTLYWYLQNLGQGPELLIRYENEEAVDDSQLPKDRFSAERLKGVDSTLKIQPAELGDSAVYLCASSLVQGEQFFGPGTRLTVL.

This clonotype was seen only a few times. V and J are TRBV11-1 and TRBJ2-2; D gene ambiguous. With 6 bases removed from V and 7 bases from J, the gap between germline ends came to 12 bases. This CDR3 is 13 amino acids long. Germline V gives CDR1 SGHAT, CDR2 FQDESV (reference sequence). As DNA, the CDR3 is TGTGCCAGCAGTGATAGGCTCGGCGGGGAGCTGTTTTTT. Amino acids: CASSDRLGGELFF.

This clonotype was seen more than once but under ten times. The genes are TRBV25-1 and TRBJ2-7; perhaps D is TRBD1 or TRBD2 (6 bases each). Germline CDR1 and CDR2: MGHDK and SYGVNS. The CDR3 contains 16 residues. The germline V and J ends were trimmed by 5 bases and 3 bases, with 20 bases remaining between them. This chain's CDR3 is CASSRGWGARGYEQYF. In DNA, the CDR3 is TGTGCCAGCAGTCGAGGGTGGGGGGCGCGAGGCTACGAGCAGTACTTC.

Only a few counts were recorded for this clonotype. V gene TRBV2 combines with J gene TRBJ2-7; 15 nucleotides line up with TRBD2. After removal of 7 bases from V and 9 bases from J, the junction contained 16 bases not matched to a gene. This CDR3 contains 17 residues. Germline CDR1 SNHLY, CDR2 FYNNEI. CDR3 sequence: CASNIEVGLAGGSVQYF. CDR3 nucleotide sequence: TGTGCCAGCAATATTGAAGTCGGACTAGCGGGAGGGTCTGTGCAGTACTTC. The variable domain in full, completed from reference TRBV2 and TRBJ2-7, reads EPEVTQTPSHQVTQMGQEVILRCVPISNHLYFYWYRQILGQKVEFLVSFYNNEISEKSEIFDDQFSVERPDGSNFTLKIRSTKLEDSAMYFCASNIEVGLAGGSVQYFGPGTRLTVT.